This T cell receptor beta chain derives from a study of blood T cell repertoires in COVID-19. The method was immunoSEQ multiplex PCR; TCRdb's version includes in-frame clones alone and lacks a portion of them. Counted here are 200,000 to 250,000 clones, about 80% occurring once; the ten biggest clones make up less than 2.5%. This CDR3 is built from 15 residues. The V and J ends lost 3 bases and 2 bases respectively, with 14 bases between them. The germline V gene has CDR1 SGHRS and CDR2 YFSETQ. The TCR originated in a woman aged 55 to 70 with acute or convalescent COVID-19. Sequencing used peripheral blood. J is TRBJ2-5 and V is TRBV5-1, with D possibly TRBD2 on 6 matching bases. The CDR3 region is CASSWGTGTQETQYF. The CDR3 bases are TGCGCCAGCAGCTGGGGGACTGGAACACAAGAGACCCAGTACTTC.